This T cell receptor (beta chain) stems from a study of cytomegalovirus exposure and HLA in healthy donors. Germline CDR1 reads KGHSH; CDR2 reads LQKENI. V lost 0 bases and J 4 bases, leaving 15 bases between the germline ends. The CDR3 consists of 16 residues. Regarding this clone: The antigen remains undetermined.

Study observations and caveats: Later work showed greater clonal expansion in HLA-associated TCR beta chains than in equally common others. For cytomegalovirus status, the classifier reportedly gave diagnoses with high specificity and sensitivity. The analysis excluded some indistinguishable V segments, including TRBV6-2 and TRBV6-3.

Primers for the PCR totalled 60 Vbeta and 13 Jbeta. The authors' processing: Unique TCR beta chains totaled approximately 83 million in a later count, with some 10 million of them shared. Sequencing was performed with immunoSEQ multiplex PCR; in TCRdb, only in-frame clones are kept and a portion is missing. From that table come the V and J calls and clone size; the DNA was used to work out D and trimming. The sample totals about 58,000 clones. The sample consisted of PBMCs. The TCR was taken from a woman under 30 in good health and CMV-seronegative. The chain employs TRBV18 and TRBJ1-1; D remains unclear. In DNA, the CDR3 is TGTGCCAGCTCACCACCCTCTATTCAACTAGTCACTGAAGCTTTCTTT. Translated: CASSPPSIQLVTEAFF.